The source of this T cell receptor beta chain is a study of shared clonotypes between healthy human individuals. On this clone: Other DNA sequences of this sample code for an identical CDR3.

Germline assignment: CDR1 SGHDN and CDR2 FVKESK. The CDR3 totals 13 residues. V was clipped by 0 bases and J by 7 bases, with 9 bases between them. Genomic DNA of every subset was divided equally among multiple immunoSEQ plates. Clones were read by immunoSEQ multiplex PCR, and TCRdb kept only the in-frame ones, dropping some. The sample includes about 980,000 clones, 76% of them seen just once. Donors, healthy HIV-negative adults, lacked recent acute infections or vaccinations. Material: memory CD4+ T cells sorted from blood. Regarding subset: CD45RA-negative fraction. The rearrangement uses TRBV14 and TRBJ1-1; D gene ambiguous. This TCR was recovered from a man aged 18 to 29 in good health. CDR3 in amino acids: CASSQDWTNEAFF. CDR3 in DNA: TGTGCCAGCAGCCAAGATTGGACGAATGAAGCTTTCTTT.